Following are 11 T cell receptor beta chains from one sample sequenced in a study of shared clonotypes between healthy human individuals. The protocol was immunoSEQ multiplex PCR, while the TCRdb copy is restricted to in-frame clones and leaves out a portion. The repertoire holds around 370,000 clones, with about 96% as singletons. Sequencing used memory CD8+ T cells sorted from blood. Specified subset: CD45RO+ cells pooled with CCR7-negative TemRA cells. These receptors all stem from a man in his thirties or forties in good health.

The chain couples TRBV28 to TRBJ1-1, with TRBD1 identical over 7 bases. The CDR3 runs to 11 residues. V dropped 3 bases and J dropped 8; count of bases not matched to a gene: 0. Germline V gene lookup returns CDR1 MDHEN and CDR2 SYDVKM. CDR3 DNA: TGTGCCAGCAGTTTGGGACAGGAAGCTTTCTTT. It encodes CASSLGQEAFF.

V is TRBV30 and J is TRBJ1-5, with D unresolved. The germline V gene encodes CDR1 GTSNPN and CDR2 SVGIG (reference sequence). Trimming left V 1 base short and J 2 bases short, with 12 bases between. The length of the CDR3 is 15 residues. The CDR3 loop is CAWSDLVSGNQPQHF. CDR3 nucleotides: TGTGCCTGGAGTGACCTCGTATCTGGCAATCAGCCCCAGCATTTT.

The chain links TRBV5-8 to TRBJ2-4, with a weak D call TRBD2 (5 bases). The CDR3 length is 14 residues. The V and J ends lost 4 bases and 4 bases respectively, with 12 bases between them. Germline CDR1 SGHTS, CDR2 YDEGEE. This CDR3 reads CASSPCCGKNIQYF. CDR3 coding DNA: TGTGCCAGCAGCCCCTGCTGCGGGAAAAACATTCAGTACTTC.

As regards this clone: The junction does not match germline at one end; this may be a read error. The chain couples TRBV19 to TRBJ1-2, with D possibly being TRBD1 (5 bases). CDR1 LNHDA and CDR2 SQIVND come from the germline V gene (reference sequence). The CDR3 contains 11 residues. CDR3 DNA: TGTGCCAGCCGTTCAATACAGGAGTCCCACTTC. Translation: CASRSIQESHF.

The chain carries TRBV30 and TRBJ1-1, with D perhaps TRBD1 (5 bases). CDR3 length equals 13 residues. Germline CDR1 GTSNPN, CDR2 SVGIG (reference sequence). Trimming took off 3 bases at V and 0 bases at J, with 8 bases between the two ends. The chain's CDR3 is CAWRPGVNTEAFF. The CDR3 coding sequence is TGTGCCTGGAGACCGGGGGTGAACACTGAAGCTTTCTTT.

This clone showed up just once. CDR3 sequence: CASSLGTGGAEAFF. CDR3 nucleotide sequence: TGTGCCAGCAGCTTGGGGACAGGGGGCGCTGAAGCTTTCTTT. The J gene is TRBJ1-1, the V gene TRBV11-1; 12 nucleotides match TRBD1. The CDR3 loop spans 14 amino acids. CDR1 SGHAT and CDR2 FQDESV come from the germline V gene (reference sequence). V dropped 3 bases and J dropped 6; count of bases not matched to a gene: 2.

The gene calls are TRBV6-6 and TRBJ2-7; possibly TRBD2 for D (6 bases). The CDR3 is made up of 16 amino acids. Looked up from germline, CDR1 is MNHNY and CDR2 is SVGAGI (reference sequence). V shed 8 bases and J shed 0 bases, with 20 bases lying between them. The DNA of the CDR3 is TGTGCCAGCGCCGAATCGGAGGGAATAGGCTCCTACGAGCAGTACTTC. This translates into CASAESEGIGSYEQYF.

The chain employs TRBV7-9 and TRBJ2-3, with D possibly TRBD2 on 6 matching bases. This CDR3 has 13 residues. Deletions cut 5 bases from V and 2 bases from J, with 8 bases between. Germline lookup yields CDR1 SEHNR and CDR2 FQNEAQ (reference sequence). CDR3 region: CASSPGLTDTQYF. CDR3 DNA: TGTGCCAGCAGCCCGGGACTCACAGATACGCAGTATTTT.

The chain is built from TRBV5-1 and TRBJ2-1; either TRBD1 or TRBD2 may fit D (6 bases each). Germline CDR1 is SGHRS and CDR2 is YFSETQ. The V end lost 0 bases, the J end lost 4 bases, and 11 bases lay between the germline ends. There are 15 residues in the CDR3. This CDR3 reads CASSLVGGGYNEQFF. CDR3 sequence (DNA): TGCGCCAGCAGCTTGGTTGGAGGGGGATACAATGAGCAGTTCTTC.

This chain uses TRBV6-5 with TRBJ2-6; D unresolved. V was trimmed by 2 bases and J by 0 bases, leaving 5 bases between them. Germline V gene lookup returns CDR1 MNHEY and CDR2 SVGAGI. CDR3 length: 15 amino acids. The CDR3 bases are TGTGCCAGCAGTTACGGAGACTCTGGGGCCAACGTCCTGACTTTC. Protein product: CASSYGDSGANVLTF.

The rearrangement joins TRBV5-1 to TRBJ2-7; D tentatively fits TRBD1 or TRBD2 (6 bases each). V was pared by 1 base and J by 2 bases, with 16 bases between. Germline lookup yields CDR1 SGHRS and CDR2 YFSETQ. The CDR3 loop spans 16 amino acids. The CDR3 protein is CASSLLGGRVAYEQYF. DNA for the CDR3: TGCGCCAGCAGCTTGTTAGGGGGGCGGGTAGCCTACGAGCAGTACTTC.